The rows below give T cell receptor beta chains drawn from one sample of a study of cytomegalovirus exposure and HLA in healthy donors. Using immunoSEQ multiplex PCR, the repertoire was profiled, and TCRdb retains in-frame clones only, with some absent. Among roughly 120,000 clones listed, 8.5% to 10% were seen once. The specimen sequenced was PBMCs. These receptors all come from a man in his forties in good health and CMV-seronegative. Each CDR3 is given with its conserved first and last residue. The D gene is left open where the match is weak. Only part of the rows carry a size: once, few, many, or a class if the clone is expanded.

J	D	size	V	DNA	CDR3
TRBJ2-1	.	few	TRBV29-1	TGCAGCGTTGGTAGATCCTACAATGAGCAGTTCTTC	CSVGRSYNEQFF
TRBJ2-1	.	.	TRBV2	TGTGCCAGCGGAAGGACAGCCTTACGAAATGAGCAGTTCTTC	CASGRTALRNEQFF
TRBJ2-7	.	.	TRBV5-4	TGTGCCAGCAGCTTTATGGGCCGATACGAGCAGTACTTC	CASSFMGRYEQYF
TRBJ1-3	.	few	TRBV6-5	TGTGCCAGCAGTGCACAGGGCGGAAACACCATATATTTT	CASSAQGGNTIYF
TRBJ2-5	.	.	TRBV10-3	TGTGCCATCAGTGAGCCGGGACTTCAAGAGACCCAGTACTTC	CAISEPGLQETQYF
TRBJ2-1	TRBD2	.	TRBV19	TGTGCCAGTAGTGCCCGACTAGCGGTCTTATACAATGAGCAGTTCTTC	CASSARLAVLYNEQFF
TRBJ2-7	.	.	TRBV5-6	TGTGCCAGCAGCTTGGGCAGCTCCTACGAGCAGTACTTC	CASSLGSSYEQYF
TRBJ2-6	.	few	TRBV7-3	TGTGCCAGCAGCTTAACGCAGGGGCCCAACGTCCTGACTTTC	CASSLTQGPNVLTF
TRBJ2-1	.	.	TRBV27	TGTGCCAGCAGCCTCTTTAGCTCCTACAATGAGCAGTTCTTC	CASSLFSSYNEQFF
TRBJ1-1	TRBD1	few	TRBV5-1	TGCGCCAGCAGCGCCGGGACAGGATTGGGCACTGAAGCTTTCTTT	CASSAGTGLGTEAFF
TRBJ2-7	TRBD2	few	TRBV19	TGTGCCAGTAGTTTCGGGACTATTCGCGAGCAGTACTTC	CASSFGTIREQYF
TRBJ1-5	.	.	TRBV4-1	TGCGCCAGCAGCCAAGGTGATAGTCAGCCCCAGCATTTT	CASSQGDSQPQHF
TRBJ1-2	.	.	TRBV4-1	TGCGCCAGCAGCCAACCATACCCACGGACTGTTAACTATGGCTACACCTTC	CASSQPYPRTVNYGYTF
TRBJ2-3	.	few	TRBV9	TGTGCCAGCAGCGTAGCCCAGAACACAGATACGCAGTATTTT	CASSVAQNTDTQYF
TRBJ2-1	.	few	TRBV20-1	TGCAGTGCTGGAGTCCGGGAGCAGTTCTTC	CSAGVREQFF
TRBJ1-3	TRBD1	.	TRBV2	TGTGCCAGCAGACGGGATCCAGGGGGGTCGGGAAACACCATATATTTT	CASRRDPGGSGNTIYF
TRBJ2-7	TRBD2	few	TRBV19	TGTGCCAGTAGTTTCACTAGCGGGGCCACCTACGAGCAGTACTTC	CASSFTSGATYEQYF
TRBJ2-1	TRBD2	few	TRBV5-4	TGTGCCAGCAGCTTGGAACTACTAGCGGGGCACAATGAGCAGTTCTTC	CASSLELLAGHNEQFF
TRBJ2-5	.	.	TRBV10-3	TGTGCCATAAGGTCGGACTACCAAGAGACCCAGTACTTC	CAIRSDYQETQYF
TRBJ1-3	.	few	TRBV4-2	TGTGCCAGCAGCCCCATCGGTACTGGAAACACCATATATTTT	CASSPIGTGNTIYF
TRBJ1-5	TRBD1	few	TRBV27	TGTGCCAGCAGGACAGGGTTGGGCAATCAGCCCCAGCATTTT	CASRTGLGNQPQHF
TRBJ2-3	TRBD2	.	TRBV5-5	TGTGCCAGCAGCCGAGCGGGGGGCACAGATACGCAGTATTTT	CASSRAGGTDTQYF
TRBJ2-3	.	few	TRBV5-4	TGTGCCAGCAGCTTAGGGGGAACCGATACGCAGTATTTT	CASSLGGTDTQYF
TRBJ2-5	TRBD1	few	TRBV28	TGTGCCAGCAGTGTTGGACAGGGAGAGACCCAGTACTTC	CASSVGQGETQYF
TRBJ2-7	.	few	TRBV6-1	TGTGCCAGCAGTGAAGTAGACGAGCAGTACTTC	CASSEVDEQYF
TRBJ2-1	TRBD2	.	TRBV11-2	TGTGCCAGCAGCCTTAGCGGGGGATCCTACAATGAGCAGTTCTTC	CASSLSGGSYNEQFF
TRBJ1-1	.	few	TRBV7-2	TGTGCCAGCAGCTTAGCGCCTCAGGGATCTGAAGCTTTCTTT	CASSLAPQGSEAFF
TRBJ1-1	.	.	TRBV27	TGTGCCACCGGGGATAACATGAACACTGAAGCTTTCTTT	CATGDNMNTEAFF
TRBJ2-5	.	.	TRBV20-1	TGCAGTGCTAGCGGGGAAGAGACCCAGTACTTC	CSASGEETQYF
TRBJ2-7	TRBD2	.	TRBV30	TGTGCCTGGAGCGGACTAGCGGGGGGGGAGGAGCAGTACTTC	CAWSGLAGGEEQYF
TRBJ2-5	TRBD2	.	TRBV13	TGTGCCAGCAGCCCCGGGACTAATGGAGAGACCCAGTACTTC	CASSPGTNGETQYF
TRBJ1-1	.	.	TRBV27	TGTGCCAGCACCCCTGGCGGTAACACTGAAGCTTTCTTT	CASTPGGNTEAFF
TRBJ2-7	TRBD1	few	TRBV5-1	TGCGCCAGCAGCTTTGGACAGGCCGGGTTCTACGAGCAGTACTTC	CASSFGQAGFYEQYF
TRBJ1-3	.	.	TRBV27	TGTGCCAGCAGTTTATCCCCCCTCGACAGCAGCTCTGGAAACACCATATATTTT	CASSLSPLDSSSGNTIYF
TRBJ2-5	TRBD2	.	TRBV6-1	TGTGCCAGCAGTGGGACTAGTGGTTTCGTGGGGACCCAGTACTTC	CASSGTSGFVGTQYF
TRBJ2-2	TRBD2	many	TRBV7-2	TGTGCCAGCAGCCTTACGGGGGGGTGGAACACCGGGGAGCTGTTTTTT	CASSLTGGWNTGELFF
TRBJ1-5	.	few	TRBV4-1	TGCGCCAGCAGCCAAGATGGAGGGCTAGGCAATCAGCCCCAGCATTTT	CASSQDGGLGNQPQHF
TRBJ2-6	.	.	TRBV5-4	TGTGCCAGCAGCCCTTTTATCTATGGGGCCAACGTCCTGACTTTC	CASSPFIYGANVLTF
TRBJ1-4	.	few	TRBV5-4	TGTGCCAGCAGTAGGGGTAATGAAAAACTGTTTTTT	CASSRGNEKLFF
TRBJ2-5	TRBD2	few	TRBV15	TGTGCCACCAGCAGAGAACTAGCGGAAGAGACCCAGTACTTC	CATSRELAEETQYF
TRBJ1-2	.	.	TRBV5-4	TGTGCCAGCAGCTTGTCCCCAGGGGCTGGAAACTACTATGGCTACACCTTC	CASSLSPGAGNYYGYTF
TRBJ2-1	TRBD2	.	TRBV6-1	TGTGCCAGCAGTGAGGGGGGGGGATACAATGAGCAGTTCTTC	CASSEGGGYNEQFF
TRBJ1-2	.	few	TRBV30	TGTGCCTGGAGTCAAAAGGGGAGGTCGGGCTACACCTTC	CAWSQKGRSGYTF
TRBJ1-3	TRBD1	.	TRBV7-9	TGTGCCAGCAGCCCCGACCCTCCGGGACAGGGGGCATACACCATATATTTT	CASSPDPPGQGAYTIYF
TRBJ1-1	.	.	TRBV28	TGTGCCAGCACAGGAGGGGCTTGGAACACTGAAGCTTTCTTT	CASTGGAWNTEAFF
TRBJ1-1	.	.	TRBV4-1	TGCGCAAGCAGCCAGGGGCGGGAGAAAGCTTTCTTT	CASSQGREKAFF
TRBJ2-3	.	many	TRBV5-6	TGTGCCAGCAGCTTTAGTCCTAGCACAGATACGCAGTATTTT	CASSFSPSTDTQYF
TRBJ2-2	TRBD1	few	TRBV9	TGTGCCAGCAGCGCCTGGACAGGGGCGAGGACCGGGGAGCTGTTTTTT	CASSAWTGARTGELFF
TRBJ1-2	.	.	TRBV28	TGTGCCAGCAGTTTTATGCTACGCGACTATGGCTACACCTTC	CASSFMLRDYGYTF
TRBJ1-1	.	few	TRBV5-1	TGCGCCAGCAGCTCTTCAGTAGAAGCTTTCTTT	CASSSSVEAFF
TRBJ1-1	TRBD1	few	TRBV5-1	TGCGCCAGCAGCTTGGAGGACAGGGGCACTGAAGCTTTCTTT	CASSLEDRGTEAFF
TRBJ2-1	.	few	TRBV4-3	TGCGCCAGCAGCCCCCCGTCCCGTGAGCGGTTCTTC	CASSPPSRERFF
TRBJ2-3	TRBD2	few	TRBV4-1	TGCGCCAGCAGCCAAGATTGGCTAGCGGGGGGGCAGGATACGCAGTATTTT	CASSQDWLAGGQDTQYF
TRBJ1-1	TRBD1	.	TRBV5-1	TGCGCCAGCAGCGCCGTCCCACAGGGGACGGGGGACACTGAAGCTTTCTTT	CASSAVPQGTGDTEAFF